This T cell receptor beta chain was retrieved from a study of T cells after yellow fever vaccination. Study-wide background: Preparation used SMART-Seq v4 Ultra Low Input for the low-cell-number fractions.

TCRdb re-analysed the 5' RACE reads in MiXCR, keeping a single row per CDR3 protein. This table has around 250,000 distinct CDR3 sequences, about 7.1% appearing once. On this clonotype itself: It may be a read error: a sequence one base away is much more abundant.

This receptor was obtained from a man in his thirties or forties who received the YFV17D yellow fever vaccine. The input for sequencing was CD4+ T cells sorted from PBMCs, taken 15 days after the yellow fever booster vaccination.

Written as DNA, the CDR3 is TGCAGTACCGGGACAGCGATCTATGGCTACACCTTC. It translates to CSTGTAIYGYTF. The gene calls are TRBV20-1 and TRBJ1-2; 7 bases align to TRBD1. The CDR3 loop spans 12 amino acids. Germline values: CDR1 DFQATT, CDR2 SNEGSKA (reference sequence). With 8 bases clipped from V and 4 bases from J, the junction kept 7 bases outside the gene matches.